These T cell receptor beta chains were read from a single sample in a study of glioma-infiltrating T cells. TCRdb re-called the multiplex PCR reads through MiXCR, storing one row per CDR3 protein. The table includes a few hundred thousand distinct CDR3 sequences, roughly 41% detected once. The sequencing sample was made of glioma tissue, nonneoplastic brain tissue, or PBMCs (not recorded which). The source of these receptors is a human donor with low-grade glioma or glioblastoma, undergoing nonglioma brain surgery, or in good health (not recorded which). CDR3s include the opening cysteine and the closing phenylalanine or tryptophan. Each record gives: J gene, clone size, D gene, V gene, CDR3 protein, CDR3 DNA. A D gene is named only where the DNA matches it firmly. Expanded clones get a size class; other rows say once, few or many, or leave the size out.

>TRBJ1-2|.|TRBD1|TRBV6-1
CASSGDRIYGYTF
TGTGCCAGCAGTGGGGACAGGATCTATGGCTACACCTTC
>TRBJ2-1|many|.|TRBV7-2
CASSLGVNEQFF
TGTGCCAGCAGTTTAGGGGTCAATGAGCAGTTCTTC
>TRBJ2-7|.|TRBD2|TRBV20-1
CSARDRASGYEQYF
TGCAGTGCTAGAGATAGGGCTAGCGGCTACGAGCAGTACTTC
>TRBJ2-7|.|.|TRBV19
CASSIVDMSYEQYF
TGTGCCAGTAGTATAGTGGACATGTCCTACGAGCAGTACTTC
>TRBJ1-5|many|TRBD1|TRBV20-1
CSASEQGQGGNQPQHF
TGCAGTGCTAGCGAACAGGGGCAGGGGGGCAATCAGCCCCAGCATTTT
>TRBJ1-5|few|.|TRBV4-2
CASSQGRGGVGNQPQHF
TGTGCCAGCAGCCAAGGACGGGGGGGGGTTGGTAATCAGCCCCAGCATTTT
>TRBJ2-7|.|.|TRBV20-1
CSASSGFVTGEQYF
TGCAGTGCATCTTCGGGATTCGTCACTGGCGAGCAGTACTTC
>TRBJ2-4|.|.|TRBV5-4
CASRGCWKNIQYF
TGTGCCAGTAGAGGATGTTGGAAAAACATTCAGTACTTC
>TRBJ2-3|few|TRBD2|TRBV20-1
CSARKLGLAATDTQYF
TGCAGTGCTAGAAAACTAGGACTAGCGGCCACAGATACGCAGTATTTT
>TRBJ1-2|few|.|TRBV7-8
CASSQGWTDLNYGYTF
TGTGCCAGCAGCCAAGGTTGGACAGACCTTAACTATGGCTACACCTTC
>TRBJ2-1|few|TRBD2|TRBV4-1
CASSQRTSGVSYNEQFF
TGCGCCAGCAGCCAAAGGACTAGCGGAGTGTCCTACAATGAGCAGTTCTTC
>TRBJ2-7|few|TRBD1|TRBV29-1
CSVTGTGGLYEQYF
TGCAGCGTAACCGGGACAGGCGGCCTCTACGAGCAGTACTTC
>TRBJ1-5|many|.|TRBV20-1
CSARDRTSAQHF
TGCAGTGCTAGGGACCGAACTTCGGCCCAGCATTTT
>TRBJ2-7|.|.|TRBV20-1
CSARDTRGRYEQYF
TGCAGTGCTAGAGATACCAGGGGGAGGTACGAGCAGTACTTC
>TRBJ2-7|few|.|TRBV20-1
CSARGPIPSYEQYF
TGCAGTGCTAGAGGCCCTATTCCTTCCTACGAGCAGTACTTC
>TRBJ2-5|.|TRBD1|TRBV7-2
CASSLAGGGVLETQYF
TGTGCCAGCAGCTTAGCAGGGGGCGGCGTCCTGGAGACCCAGTACTTC
>TRBJ2-6|.|TRBD2|TRBV12-3/TRBV12-4
CASGGRSGANVLTF
TGTGCCAGCGGCGGGAGGAGTGGGGCCAACGTCCTGACTTTC
>TRBJ2-7|.|TRBD1|TRBV6-6
CASSYRPQGASSYEQYF
TGTGCCAGCAGTTACCGACCTCAGGGGGCTTCCTCCTACGAGCAGTACTTC
>TRBJ2-2|.|.|TRBV7-9
CASSLELTGELFF
TGTGCCAGCAGCTTAGAACTCACCGGGGAGCTGTTTTTT
>TRBJ1-5|.|.|TRBV4-1
CASSHMRGDSNQPQHF
TGCGCCAGCAGCCATATGCGAGGAGATAGCAATCAGCCCCAGCATTTT
>TRBJ2-7|few|.|TRBV15
CATSTPGQGIEQYF
TGTGCCACCAGCACCCCGGGGCAGGGCATCGAGCAGTACTTC
>TRBJ2-7|.|TRBD2|TRBV14
CASSHIIRSGRRYEQYF
TGTGCCAGCAGCCACATCATAAGGAGCGGGAGAAGATACGAGCAGTACTTC
>TRBJ2-7|.|.|TRBV28
CATADEERISYEQYF
TGTGCCACGGCCGACGAGGAGCGGATCTCCTACGAGCAGTACTTC
>TRBJ1-2|.|.|TRBV3-1
CASSQDGGFGGYTF
TGTGCCAGCAGCCAAGATGGAGGGTTCGGGGGCTACACCTTC
>TRBJ2-1|many|TRBD2|TRBV6-1
CASIQLAGGGVEQFF
TGTGCCAGCATCCAACTAGCGGGAGGAGGCGTTGAGCAGTTCTTC
>TRBJ2-1|.|TRBD1|TRBV10-2
CASSSPGTGAYNEQFF
TGCGCCAGCAGTTCTCCCGGGACAGGGGCGTACAATGAGCAGTTCTTC
>TRBJ1-2|.|.|TRBV20-1
CSARVESGYTF
TGCAGTGCTAGAGTTGAGAGTGGCTACACCTTC
>TRBJ2-4|few|.|TRBV28
CASSFRGNIQYF
TGTGCCAGCAGTTTCAGGGGAAACATTCAGTACTTC
>TRBJ1-2|many|.|TRBV28
CASSLYPIDRSNYGYTF
TGTGCCAGCAGTTTATATCCAATAGACCGGTCTAACTATGGCTACACCTTC
>TRBJ2-1|many|.|TRBV6-2/TRBV6-3
CASSKSSDYNEQFF
TGTGCCAGCAGTAAATCTAGCGACTACAATGAGCAGTTCTTC
>TRBJ2-1|many|TRBD2|TRBV6-2/TRBV6-3
CASRPSGRGEQFF
TGTGCCAGCAGACCTAGCGGGAGGGGAGAGCAGTTCTTC
>TRBJ2-6|few|.|TRBV27
CASSSGISGANVLTF
TGTGCCAGCAGCTCAGGCATCTCTGGGGCCAACGTCCTGACTTTC
>TRBJ2-1|.|.|TRBV7-6
CASSVSPGTPLYNGQFF
TGTGCCAGCAGCGTAAGCCCCGGGACACCTCTCTACAATGGGCAGTTCTTC
>TRBJ1-3|few|TRBD1|TRBV6-2/TRBV6-3
CASSTPRLRDRPAGNTIYF
TGTGCCAGCAGTACACCCAGACTCCGGGACAGACCCGCGGGAAACACCATATATTTT
>TRBJ1-2|many|.|TRBV28
CASSPGQSRGYTF
TGTGCCAGCAGCCCAGGACAGTCTCGAGGCTACACCTTC
>TRBJ2-3|many|.|TRBV27
CASSLIGFASTDTQYF
TGTGCCAGCAGTTTAATCGGTTTTGCTAGCACAGATACGCAGTATTTT
>TRBJ1-5|few|TRBD1|TRBV20-1
CSARNTGGGSNQPQHF
TGCAGTGCTAGAAACACAGGGGGTGGTAGCAATCAGCCCCAGCATTTT
>TRBJ1-2|.|.|TRBV6-6
CASSYSMYPQGIYGYTF
TGTGCCAGCAGTTACTCGATGTACCCGCAGGGGATCTATGGCTACACCTTC
>TRBJ1-1|.|TRBD1|TRBV18
CASSPRTGGLNTEAFF
TGTGCCAGCTCACCACGGACAGGGGGACTGAACACTGAAGCTTTCTTT
>TRBJ1-5|.|.|TRBV7-2
CASSLGDVNRPQHF
TGTGCCAGCAGCTTAGGTGACGTAAATAGGCCCCAGCATTTT
>TRBJ2-2|.|.|TRBV12-3/TRBV12-4
CASSFKQFANTGELFF
TGTGCCAGCAGTTTTAAGCAATTTGCGAACACCGGGGAGCTGTTTTTT
>TRBJ2-3|.|TRBD1|TRBV12-5
CASGPGTGGSTDTQYF
TGTGCTAGTGGACCCGGGACAGGGGGAAGCACAGATACGCAGTATTTT
>TRBJ1-2|few|.|TRBV28
CASSFYEGTHSNYGYTF
TGTGCCAGCAGTTTCTACGAGGGAACCCACTCTAACTATGGCTACACCTTC
>TRBJ1-1|once|TRBD1|TRBV7-2
CASSERQGPNTEAFF
TGTGCCAGCAGCGAGCGACAGGGGCCGAACACTGAAGCTTTCTTT